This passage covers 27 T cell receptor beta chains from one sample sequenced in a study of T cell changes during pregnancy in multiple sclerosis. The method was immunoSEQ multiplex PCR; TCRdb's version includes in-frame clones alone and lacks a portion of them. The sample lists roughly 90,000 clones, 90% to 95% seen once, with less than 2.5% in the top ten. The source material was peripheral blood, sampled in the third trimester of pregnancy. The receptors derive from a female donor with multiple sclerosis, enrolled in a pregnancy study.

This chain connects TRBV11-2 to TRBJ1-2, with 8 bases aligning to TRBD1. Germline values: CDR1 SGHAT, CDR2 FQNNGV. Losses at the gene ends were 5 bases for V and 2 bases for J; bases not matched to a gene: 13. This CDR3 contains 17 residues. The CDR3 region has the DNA TGTGCCAGCAGCCAGCTTAGGCGACAGGGGACGAACTATGGCTACACCTTC. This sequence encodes CASSQLRRQGTNYGYTF.

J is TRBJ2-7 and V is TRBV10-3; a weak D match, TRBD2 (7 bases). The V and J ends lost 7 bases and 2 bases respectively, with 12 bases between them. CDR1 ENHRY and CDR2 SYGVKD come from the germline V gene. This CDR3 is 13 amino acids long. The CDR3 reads CAINGGPTYEQYF. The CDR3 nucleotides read TGTGCCATCAACGGGGGGCCAACCTACGAGCAGTACTTC.

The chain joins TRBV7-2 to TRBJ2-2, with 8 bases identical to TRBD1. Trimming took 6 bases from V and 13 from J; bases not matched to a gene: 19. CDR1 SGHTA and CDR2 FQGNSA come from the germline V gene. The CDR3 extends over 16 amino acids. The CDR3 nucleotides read TGTGCCAGCAGGGACTATTTCCGGGACAGGAGCCTGGTGCTGTTTTTT. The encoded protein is CASRDYFRDRSLVLFF.

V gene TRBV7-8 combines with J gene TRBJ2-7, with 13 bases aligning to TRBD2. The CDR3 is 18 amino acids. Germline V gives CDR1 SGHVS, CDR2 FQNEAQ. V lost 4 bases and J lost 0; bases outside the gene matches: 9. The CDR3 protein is CASSWSGTSGKSSYEQYF. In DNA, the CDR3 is TGTGCCAGCAGCTGGAGCGGGACTAGCGGGAAAAGCTCCTACGAGCAGTACTTC.

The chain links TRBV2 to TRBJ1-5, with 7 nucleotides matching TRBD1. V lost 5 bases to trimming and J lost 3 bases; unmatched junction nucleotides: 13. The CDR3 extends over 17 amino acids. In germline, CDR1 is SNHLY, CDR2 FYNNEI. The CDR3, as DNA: TGTGCCAGCAGTATCGGTTTAGGGGGCCCGAACAATCAGCCCCAGCATTTT. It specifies CASSIGLGGPNNQPQHF.

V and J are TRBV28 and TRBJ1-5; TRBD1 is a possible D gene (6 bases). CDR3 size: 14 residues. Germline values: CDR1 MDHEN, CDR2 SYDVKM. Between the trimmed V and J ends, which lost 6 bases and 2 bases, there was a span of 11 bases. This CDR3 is CASSTPGGNQPQHF. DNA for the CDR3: TGTGCCAGCAGCACCCCAGGGGGCAATCAGCCCCAGCATTTT. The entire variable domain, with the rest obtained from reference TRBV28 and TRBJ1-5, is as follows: DVKVTQSSRYLVKRTGEKVFLECVQDMDHENMFWYRQDPGLGLRLIYFSYDVKMKEKGDIPEGYSVSREKKERFSLILESASTNQTSMYLCASSTPGGNQPQHFGDGTRLSIL.

In DNA, the CDR3 is TGTGCCTGGATTGGCAGACTTCCTCCCTCTGGAAACACCATATATTTT. It translates to CAWIGRLPPSGNTIYF. The V call is TRBV30, the J call TRBJ1-3; D gene ambiguous. Per the germline V gene, CDR1 is GTSNPN and CDR2 is SVGIG (reference sequence). This CDR3 region has 16 residues. The V end was cut by 4 bases, the J end by 0 bases, with 16 bases between.

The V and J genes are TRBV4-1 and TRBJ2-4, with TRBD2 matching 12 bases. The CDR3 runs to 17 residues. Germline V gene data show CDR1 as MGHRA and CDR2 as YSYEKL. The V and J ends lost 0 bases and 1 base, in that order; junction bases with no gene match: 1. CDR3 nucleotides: TGCGCCAGCAGCCAAGAGGGGACTAGCGGGGCCAAAAACATTCAGTACTTC. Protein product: CASSQEGTSGAKNIQYF.

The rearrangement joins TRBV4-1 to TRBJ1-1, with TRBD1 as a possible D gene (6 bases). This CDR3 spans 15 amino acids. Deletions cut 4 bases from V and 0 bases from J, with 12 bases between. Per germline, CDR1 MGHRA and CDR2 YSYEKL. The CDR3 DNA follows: TGCGCCAGCAGCCTCCGCGGGGGCTTGAACACTGAAGCTTTCTTT. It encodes CASSLRGGLNTEAFF.

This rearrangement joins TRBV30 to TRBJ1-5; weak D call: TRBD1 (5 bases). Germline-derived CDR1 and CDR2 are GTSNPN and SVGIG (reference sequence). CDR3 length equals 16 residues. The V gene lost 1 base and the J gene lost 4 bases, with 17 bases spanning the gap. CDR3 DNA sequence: TGTGCCTGGAGTGCCGGAGGGACCCCACTTAATCAGCCCCAGCATTTT. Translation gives CAWSAGGTPLNQPQHF.

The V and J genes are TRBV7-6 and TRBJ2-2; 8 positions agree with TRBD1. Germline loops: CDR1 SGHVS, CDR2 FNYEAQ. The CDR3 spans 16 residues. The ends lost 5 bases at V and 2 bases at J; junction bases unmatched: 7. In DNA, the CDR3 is TGTGCCAGCAGCCCAGACAGGGGACGAAACACCGGGGAGCTGTTTTTT. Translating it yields CASSPDRGRNTGELFF.

Here the CDR3 DNA reads TGTGCCAGTAGTATAGATGACGCGGGGAACGGTTATGGCTACACCTTC. Its protein product is CASSIDDAGNGYGYTF. The gene calls are TRBV19 and TRBJ1-2; D gene unclear. There are 16 residues in the CDR3. The germline V and J ends were trimmed by 0 bases and 5 bases, with 16 bases remaining between them. Germline V lookup: CDR1 LNHDA, CDR2 SQIVND (reference sequence). The full variable domain, completed using reference TRBV19 and TRBJ1-2, is DGGITQSPKYLFRKEGQNVTLSCEQNLNHDAMYWYRQDPGQGLRLIYYSQIVNDFQKGDIAEGYSVSREKKESFPLTVTSAQKNPTAFYLCASSIDDAGNGYGYTFGSGTRLTVV.

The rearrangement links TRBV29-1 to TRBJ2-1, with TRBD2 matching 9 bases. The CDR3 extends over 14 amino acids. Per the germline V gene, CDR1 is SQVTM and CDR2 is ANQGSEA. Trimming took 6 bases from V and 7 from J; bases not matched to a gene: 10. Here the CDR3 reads CSVFTSGPRNEQFF. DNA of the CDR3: TGCAGCGTATTCACTAGCGGGCCAAGGAATGAGCAGTTCTTC.

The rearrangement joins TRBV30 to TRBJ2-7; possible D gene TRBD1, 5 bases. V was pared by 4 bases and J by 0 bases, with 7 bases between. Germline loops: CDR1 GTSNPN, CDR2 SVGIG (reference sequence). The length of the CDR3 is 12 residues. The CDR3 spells CAWMQGSYEQYF. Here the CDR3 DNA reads TGTGCCTGGATGCAGGGCTCCTACGAGCAGTACTTC. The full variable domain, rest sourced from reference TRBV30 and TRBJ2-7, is SQTIHQWPATLVQPVGSPLSLECTVEGTSNPNLYWYRQAAGRGLQLLFYSVGIGQISSEVPQNLSASRPQDRQFILSSKKLLLSDSGFYLCAWMQGSYEQYFGPGTRLTVT.

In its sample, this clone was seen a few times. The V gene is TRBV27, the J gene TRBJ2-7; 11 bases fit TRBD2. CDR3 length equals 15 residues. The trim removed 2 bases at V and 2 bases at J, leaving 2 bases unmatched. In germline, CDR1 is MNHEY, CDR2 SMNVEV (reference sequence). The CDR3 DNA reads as TGTGCCAGCAGTTTAGGTAGCGGGAGGGCCTACGAGCAGTACTTC. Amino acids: CASSLGSGRAYEQYF.

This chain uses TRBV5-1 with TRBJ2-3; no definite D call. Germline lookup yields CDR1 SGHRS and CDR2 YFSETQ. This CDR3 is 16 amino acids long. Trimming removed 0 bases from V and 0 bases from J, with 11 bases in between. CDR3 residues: CASSLDPATSTDTQYF. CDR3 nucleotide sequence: TGCGCCAGCAGCTTGGATCCTGCCACTAGCACAGATACGCAGTATTTT.

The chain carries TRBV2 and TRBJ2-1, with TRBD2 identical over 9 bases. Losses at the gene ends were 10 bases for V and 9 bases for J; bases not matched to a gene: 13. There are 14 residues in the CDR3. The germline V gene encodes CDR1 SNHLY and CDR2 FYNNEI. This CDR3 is CATNIAGVSGEQFF. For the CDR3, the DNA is TGTGCCACCAATATAGCGGGAGTCTCGGGTGAGCAGTTCTTC.

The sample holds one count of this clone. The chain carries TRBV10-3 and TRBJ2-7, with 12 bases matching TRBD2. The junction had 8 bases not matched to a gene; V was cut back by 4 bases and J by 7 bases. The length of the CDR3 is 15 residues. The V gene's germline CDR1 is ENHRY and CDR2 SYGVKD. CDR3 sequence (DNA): TGTGCCATCAGTGGTCTAGCGGGAGGGACCGATGAGCAGTACTTC. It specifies CAISGLAGGTDEQYF.

The CDR3 sequence: CASSVFGSRELFF. The CDR3 region has the DNA TGTGCCAGCAGCGTATTCGGGTCAAGGGAGCTGTTTTTT. The genes are TRBV9 and TRBJ2-2; D gene ambiguous. In germline, CDR1 is SGDLS, CDR2 YYNGEE. Trimming removed 1 base from V and 9 bases from J, with 10 bases in between. The CDR3 consists of 13 residues.

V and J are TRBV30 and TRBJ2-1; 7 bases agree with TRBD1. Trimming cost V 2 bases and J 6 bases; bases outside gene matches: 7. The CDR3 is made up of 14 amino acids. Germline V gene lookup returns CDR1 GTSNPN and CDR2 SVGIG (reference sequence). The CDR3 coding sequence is TGTGCCTGGAGTAGGGGGCCAGGGGGCAATGAGCAGTTCTTC. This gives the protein CAWSRGPGGNEQFF.

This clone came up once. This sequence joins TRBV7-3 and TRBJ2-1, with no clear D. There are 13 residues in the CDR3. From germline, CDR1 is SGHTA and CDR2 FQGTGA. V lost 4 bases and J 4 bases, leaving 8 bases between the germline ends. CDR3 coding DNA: TGTGCCAGCAGCTACACACCTTACAATGAGCAGTTCTTC. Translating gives CASSYTPYNEQFF. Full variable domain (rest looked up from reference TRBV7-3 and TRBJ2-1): GAGVSQTPSNKVTEKGKYVELRCDPISGHTALYWYRQSLGQGPEFLIYFQGTGAADDSGLPNDRFFAVRPEGSVSTLKIQRTERGDSAVYLCASSYTPYNEQFFGPGTRLTVL.

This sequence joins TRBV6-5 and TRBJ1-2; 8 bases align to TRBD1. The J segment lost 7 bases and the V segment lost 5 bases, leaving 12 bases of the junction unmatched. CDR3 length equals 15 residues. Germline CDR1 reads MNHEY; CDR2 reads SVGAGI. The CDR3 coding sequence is TGTGCCAGCAGTATCGTGGGGGCGGACAGGGCTGGCTACACCTTC. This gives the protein CASSIVGADRAGYTF.

Here the CDR3 reads CATLDRGYEQYF. DNA of the CDR3: TGTGCCACCCTGGACAGGGGCTACGAGCAGTACTTC. The V gene is TRBV10-3, the J gene TRBJ2-7; 9 nucleotides match TRBD1. The length of the CDR3 is 12 residues. Trimming took 10 bases from V and 3 from J; bases not matched to a gene: 4. Germline CDR1 ENHRY, CDR2 SYGVKD.

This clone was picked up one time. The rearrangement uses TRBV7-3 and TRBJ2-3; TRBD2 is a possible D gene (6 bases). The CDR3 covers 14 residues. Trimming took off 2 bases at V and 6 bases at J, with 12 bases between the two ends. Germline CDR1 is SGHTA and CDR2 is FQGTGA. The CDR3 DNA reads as TGTGCCAGCAGCTTATCCGGGACTGGTGATACGCAGTATTTT. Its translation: CASSLSGTGDTQYF.

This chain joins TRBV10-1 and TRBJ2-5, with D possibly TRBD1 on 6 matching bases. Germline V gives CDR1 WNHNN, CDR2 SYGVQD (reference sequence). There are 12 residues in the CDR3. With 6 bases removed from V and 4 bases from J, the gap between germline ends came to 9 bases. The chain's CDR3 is CASRGQRETQYF. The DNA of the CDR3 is TGCGCCAGCAGAGGACAGAGAGAGACCCAGTACTTC.

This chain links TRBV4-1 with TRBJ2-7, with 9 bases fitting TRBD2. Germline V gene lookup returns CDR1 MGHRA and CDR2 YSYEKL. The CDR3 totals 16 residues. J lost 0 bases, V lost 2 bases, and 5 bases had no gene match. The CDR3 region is CASSQFSGGSSYEQYF. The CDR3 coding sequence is TGCGCCAGCAGCCAATTTAGCGGGGGTAGCTCCTACGAGCAGTACTTC.

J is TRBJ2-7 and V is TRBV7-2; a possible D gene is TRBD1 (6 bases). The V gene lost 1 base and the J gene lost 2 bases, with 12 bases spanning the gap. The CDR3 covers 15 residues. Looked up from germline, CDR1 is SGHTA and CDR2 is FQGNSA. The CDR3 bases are TGTGCCAGCAGCTTAGAAAACAGGGTTACCTACGAGCAGTACTTC. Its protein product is CASSLENRVTYEQYF.